This T cell receptor beta chain comes out of a study of response to subunit inactivated influenza vaccine. Study-wide results and limits: Authors suggested each seasonal influenza vaccination recruits few new T cells.

In germline, CDR1 is ENHRY, CDR2 SYGVKD. The CDR3 length is 12 residues. V lost 4 bases, J lost 2 bases, and 6 bases lay in between. MiXCR was run by TCRdb on the RT-PCR reads, yielding one entry per CDR3 protein. The table includes roughly 650,000 distinct CDR3 sequences, 11% to 15% detected once. The table lists this clonotype with many counts. Its antigen remains unknown. This receptor was taken from a man aged 50-59 years who received an inactivated influenza vaccine. The sequencing used PBMCs from blood, collected 14 days before vaccination. The chain joins TRBV10-3 to TRBJ2-7; tentative D call: TRBD1 (6 bases). The CDR3 DNA sequence: TGTGCCATCAGTGGGGACACCTACGAGCAGTACTTC. It encodes CAISGDTYEQYF.